This T cell receptor beta chain was profiled in a study of tumor-infiltrating lymphocytes in primary liver carcinoma listed by TCRdb under 2017. Regarding the research as a whole: Of the five patients, three men and two women aged 30 to 69 years, four had hepatocellular carcinoma and one had combined HCC and intrahepatic cholangiocarcinoma. TCRbeta repertoire sequencing, expression microarrays and whole-exome sequencing were combined in the study across five regions of each liver tumor, with adjacent normal tissue and blood also included. Repertoires from technical replicates were highly reproducible, with mean shared-clone rates roughly 0.87 and correlation coefficients above 0.95. The tumors of the five patients were staged as T1-T3 N0M0, with maximum diameters ranging from roughly 4 to 10 cm. A total of about 35 specimens from 5 patients, comprising approximately 25 tumor regions, 5 adjacent noncancerous liver tissues and 5 peripheral blood samples, were covered by TCRbeta repertoire sequencing. Each sample produced about 3.65 to 7.13 million productive TCRbeta reads, and read depth showed no significant difference between tissue types.

Overall study outcomes, separate from this receptor: Only the TCR beta chain was sequenced, which likely underestimates true repertoire diversity because unpaired alpha chains were not captured. Repertoire overlap was higher between tumor regions (mean about 35%) than tumor-adjacent (around 17%) or tumor-blood (approximately 15%) pairs, consistent with antigen-driven expansion. Since the samples were bulk and unsorted, there was no way to compare CD4+ and CD8+ T cell repertoires. Compared with blood, tumors had a significantly larger share of the repertoire taken up by the top 250 clones (p = 0.039). The study included only a few patients, and the authors note findings should be validated in a larger study.

This clonotype was counted ten times or more. The antigen it binds to is not known. Per-nucleotide qualities are absent, and no much larger clonotype sits a single base away. Without any cell sorting, total RNA and DNA were co-extracted from about 20-30 mg of bulk tissue using the AllPrep DNA/RNA mini kit. Between November 2015 and 2016, about 5 patients in China with histopathologically diagnosed primary liver carcinoma had their tumors surgically resected. At the time of sampling, the patients had chronic HBV infection and had not received any treatment. Fresh tumor and adjacent tissue pieces were bisected; one half was stored in RNAlater at -80°C, the other sent for histology. Starting from roughly 500 ng total RNA, TCRbeta-specific cDNA was produced by reverse transcription with a constant-region primer and ProtoScript II reverse transcriptase. Three nested multiplex PCR rounds, following a slightly modified ARM-PCR procedure, were used to build the TCRbeta libraries. Sample barcodes and Illumina adapters were added in a final 25-cycle PCR using Deep VentR polymerase. Before sequencing, amplicons of 200-500 bp were purified from gel using a QIAquick gel extraction kit. The TCRbeta amplicons were sequenced with 250-bp paired-end reads on an Illumina HiSeq 2500. The authors' analysis ran thus. Quality trimming of reads was performed with Trimmomatic v0.33, and paired reads were merged with FLASH v1.2.11 so that full CDR3 sequences could be recovered. V, D and J germline segments were assigned to the rearranged TCRbeta sequences by MiGEC v1.2.1b. Clonotype statistics and Shannon-Wiener diversity indices were calculated with VDJtools v1.0.0. To cut down on sampling bias, every analysis after diversity analysis relied on just the 250 most abundant clonotypes from each sample. Starting from the raw public reads, TCRdb applied fastp trimming at Q25, assembled clones with MiXCR and retained in-frame beta chains. A single entry per CDR3 protein holds the most common genes and DNA from its merged rows. The V and J calls follow TCRdb's processing rather than the paper's. A total of some 46,000 distinct CDR3 sequences appear in this sample, roughly 74% of them only once. Less than 50% of the sample is taken by the ten largest.

The sequenced sample was tumor-adjacent normal liver tissue. The TCR sequence derives from a woman aged 25 to 39 with primary liver carcinoma and hepatitis B virus infection.

Here is the DNA: TGTGCCAGCCCCATACTAGCGGGAGTTTTCGGCTACAATGAGCAGTTCTTC. Translated, it reads CASPILAGVFGYNEQFF. This receptor chain uses TRBV28 and TRBJ2-1; TRBD2 agrees with 11 junctional bases. Taken from the germline V gene, the CDR1 and CDR2 loops are MDHEN and SYDVKM. Germline trimming amounts to 8 bases on V and 3 bases on J, with 12 as the count of junction bases outside the gene matches. The CDR3 runs 17 amino acids, cysteine and phenylalanine included. The DNA shown is the 51-base CDR3, in frame from base 1.